This passage covers 4 T cell receptor beta chains from one sample sequenced in a study of blood T cell repertoires in COVID-19. Sequencing was performed with immunoSEQ multiplex PCR; in TCRdb, only in-frame clones are kept and a portion is missing. This repertoire shows 150,000 to 200,000 clones, about 86% found once; its top ten account for more than 7.5%. The sequenced sample consisted of peripheral blood. The receptor set was obtained from a man in his fifties with active or convalescent COVID-19.

This clone was seen a few times. The V gene is TRBV30, the J gene TRBJ1-2; D perhaps matches TRBD1 (5 bases). The CDR3 spans 14 residues. Germline CDR1 and CDR2: GTSNPN and SVGIG (reference sequence). Trimming cost V 6 bases and J 3 bases, with 17 bases left between them. CDR3 amino acids: CACSPGTDYYGYTF. CDR3 sequence (DNA): TGTGCCTGTAGTCCCGGGACTGACTACTATGGCTACACCTTC.

This clone was counted a few times. The chain joins TRBV9 to TRBJ2-1; TRBD2 matches 14 bases. J lost 9 bases, V lost 0 bases, and 11 bases had no gene match. This CDR3 comprises 18 residues. Per germline, CDR1 SGDLS and CDR2 YYNGEE. The CDR3, as DNA: TGTGCCAGCAGCGTAGCCACGGGACTAGCGGGAGTTGAAGGTGAGCAGTTCTTC. Residues: CASSVATGLAGVEGEQFF.

The V and J genes are TRBV11-2 and TRBJ1-2; tentatively, D is TRBD1 (6 bases). Germline V CDR1 and CDR2: SGHAT, FQNNGV. The CDR3 runs to 14 residues. V was shortened by 5 bases and J by 1 base, with 11 bases between the two germline ends. The CDR3, as DNA: TGTGCCAGCAGCCCAGGGGTATTTAACTATGGCTACACCTTC. Encoded protein: CASSPGVFNYGYTF.

This chain connects TRBV4-1 to TRBJ1-1, with D possibly being TRBD1 (5 bases). The V gene's germline CDR1 is MGHRA and CDR2 YSYEKL. V dropped 6 bases and J dropped 3 bases, with 8 bases sitting between them. The CDR3 is 12 residues long. The CDR3 DNA reads as TGCGCCAGCAGGGGGCAAGACACTGAAGCTTTCTTT. Its protein product is CASRGQDTEAFF.